Presented here are 7 T cell receptor beta chains from one specimen sequenced in a study of OX40 agonist ivuxolimab in advanced cancers. Profiling relied on immunoSEQ multiplex PCR, and the TCRdb table lists in-frame clones only, not all of them. Of tens of thousands of clones detected, 88% appear once; the ten largest clones hold about 3.2%. The sequenced sample was CD4+ or CD8+ T cells sorted from blood, obtained in a trial of the OX40 agonist ivuxolimab. The receptor set was obtained from an adult with an advanced solid tumor such as melanoma, head and neck, liver or kidney cancer.

CDR3 in amino acids: CASSLGRPNTEAFF. The CDR3 DNA reads as TGTGCCAGCAGTTTAGGCAGACCGAACACTGAAGCTTTCTTT. The V gene is TRBV6-5, the J gene TRBJ1-1; D remains unclear. The germline V gene encodes CDR1 MNHEY and CDR2 SVGAGI. Deletions cut 4 bases from V and 1 base from J, with 10 bases between. The CDR3 is 14 residues long.

The V call is TRBV28, the J call TRBJ1-5; D uncertain. V dropped 1 base and J dropped 11 bases, with 6 bases sitting between them. Germline V gene lookup returns CDR1 MDHEN and CDR2 SYDVKM. This CDR3 region has 11 residues. This chain's CDR3 is CASSLSRAQHF. The CDR3 coding sequence is TGTGCCAGCAGTTTATCCCGGGCCCAGCATTTT.

The chain couples TRBV5-4 to TRBJ1-1; maybe TRBD1 (5 bases). V lost 0 bases, J lost 0 bases, and 21 bases lay in between. The CDR3 spans 19 residues. The germline CDR1 and CDR2 sequences are SGHNT and YYREEE (reference sequence). The CDR3: CASSLDLGSPLGVNTEAFF. Here the CDR3 DNA reads TGTGCCAGCAGCTTGGACCTTGGGTCCCCCCTGGGGGTGAACACTGAAGCTTTCTTT.

The V call is TRBV5-4, the J call TRBJ2-5; D tentatively fits TRBD1 or TRBD2 (6 bases each). This CDR3 region has 16 residues. Germline V lookup: CDR1 SGHNT, CDR2 YYREEE (reference sequence). Trimming shortened V by 3 bases and J by 2 bases, and 17 bases separated the two germline ends. This chain's CDR3 is CASSSRRGRGQETQYF. The CDR3 nucleotides read TGTGCCAGCAGCTCCCGTCGGGGGCGCGGGCAAGAGACCCAGTACTTC.

This sequence joins TRBV19 and TRBJ2-7, with 9 bases aligning to TRBD2. The CDR3 contains 15 residues. V lost 5 bases and J lost 2; bases outside the gene matches: 7. In germline, CDR1 is LNHDA, CDR2 SQIVND (reference sequence). The CDR3 sequence: CASSLGGGGPYEQYF. Here the CDR3 DNA reads TGTGCCAGTAGTCTCGGCGGGGGGGGACCCTACGAGCAGTACTTC.

CDR3: CATSMLGLAGYTDTQYF. The CDR3 DNA reads TGTGCCACCAGCATGCTAGGACTAGCGGGCTACACAGATACGCAGTATTTT. The J gene is TRBJ2-3, the V gene TRBV15, with 11 bases that match TRBD2. The length of the CDR3 is 17 residues. Germline CDR1 is LNHNV and CDR2 is YYDKDF (reference sequence). Unmatched junction bases numbered 8, after V lost 4 bases and J lost 2 bases. Complete variable domain (other parts from reference TRBV15 and TRBJ2-3): DAMVIQNPRYQVTQFGKPVTLSCSQTLNHNVMYWYQQKSSQAPKLLFHYYDKDFNNEADTPDNFQSRRPNTSFCFLDIRSPGLGDTAMYLCATSMLGLAGYTDTQYFGPGTRLTVL.

This chain links TRBV6-5 with TRBJ1-5; D is undetermined. V was shortened by 6 bases and J by 0 bases, with 3 bases between the two germline ends. Germline CDR1 reads MNHEY; CDR2 reads SVGAGI. This CDR3 has 12 amino acids. CDR3 in amino acids: CASRNSNQPQHF. The CDR3 DNA reads as TGTGCCAGCAGAAATAGCAATCAGCCCCAGCATTTT.